This section outlines one T cell receptor beta chain sequence together with its context. Its antigen is currently unknown. Assay used: immunoSEQ multiplex PCR; TCRdb lists only in-frame clones, some missing. The table has roughly 86,000 clones, about 82% seen once; the top ten hold 9.4%. Time point of the sample: blood 4 weeks post-SBRT, at nephrectomy. Treatment here: 15 Gy SBRT to primary tumor, nephrectomy 4 weeks later. Nephrectomy followed 15 Gy stereotactic body radiation by 4 weeks. The patient's renal cell carcinoma had clear cell pathology. The record originates from a study of radiation and T cells in renal cell carcinoma. This CDR3 has 18 residues. Germline V CDR1 and CDR2: LNHDA, SQIVND (reference sequence). Trimming took off 3 bases at V and 3 bases at J, with 18 bases between the two ends. Broader study findings: Baseline intratumoral clonotype presence is unknown without pretreatment biopsies. Top tumor clonotypes rose in blood 2 weeks post-radiation, then contracted.

The specimen was blood, collected from a patient whose treatment included radiotherapy and nephrectomy. V and J are TRBV19 and TRBJ1-6; D unclear. The TCR was taken from a man aged 50 to 60 with renal cell carcinoma. This CDR3 reads CASSMEPSTVGYNSPLHF. CDR3 nucleotides: TGTGCCAGTAGTATGGAGCCCTCAACAGTCGGCTATAATTCACCCCTCCACTTT.